A single sample is the source of the 20 T cell receptor beta chains below, sequenced in a study of shared clonotypes between healthy human individuals. Sequencing was performed with immunoSEQ multiplex PCR; in TCRdb, only in-frame clones are kept and a portion is missing. In the table there are about 820,000 clones, roughly 92% of which are singletons. It was CD45RO-negative cells, positively selected for CCR7, that made up naive CD8 cells, with terminally differentiated effector memory CD45RA+ cells excluded. The specimen was naive CD8+ T cells sorted from blood. The receptors derive from a man aged 25 to 45 in good health.

The rearrangement links TRBV18 to TRBJ1-1, with unresolved D. Germline V lookup: CDR1 KGHSH, CDR2 LQKENI. The CDR3 runs to 16 residues. Trimming took 2 bases from V and 5 from J, leaving 18 bases between them. The CDR3 protein is CASSPSGSSLWTEAFF. The CDR3, as DNA: TGTGCCAGCTCACCAAGTGGCAGTTCGCTTTGGACTGAAGCTTTCTTT. Drawing the rest from reference TRBV18 and TRBJ1-1, the complete variable domain is NAGVMQNPRHLVRRRGQEARLRCSPMKGHSHVYWYRQLPEEGLKFMVYLQKENIIDESGMPKERFSAEFPKEGPSILRIQQVVRGDSAAYFCASSPSGSSLWTEAFFGQGTRLTVV.

As to this clone: The sample has other DNA sequences that encode this CDR3 too. The chain couples TRBV27 to TRBJ2-2; D is unresolved. Between the trimmed V and J ends, which lost 2 bases and 5 bases, there was a span of 3 bases. Germline CDR1 reads MNHEY; CDR2 reads SMNVEV (reference sequence). CDR3 length: 12 amino acids. In nucleotides, the CDR3 is TGTGCCAGCAGTTTACTGACCGGGGAGCTGTTTTTT. Protein: CASSLLTGELFF.

The chain couples TRBV25-1 to TRBJ2-1, with 7 bases that match TRBD1. Germline CDR1 is MGHDK and CDR2 is SYGVNS. The CDR3 covers 13 residues. Trimming at V came to 7 bases and at J to 8 bases, leaving 8 bases not matched to a gene. The CDR3 DNA follows: TGTGCCAGCAATTCAGGGGGTGAGGATGAGCAGTTCTTC. Protein product: CASNSGGEDEQFF.

V usage is TRBV9 and J usage is TRBJ2-5; 8 bases match TRBD1. CDR1 SGDLS and CDR2 YYNGEE come from the germline V gene. The V segment lost 3 bases and the J segment 5 bases; nucleotides outside the gene matches: 9. CDR3 length equals 15 residues. The CDR3 DNA is TGTGCCAGCAGCGCCTCCGGACAGGGATTTGAGACCCAGTACTTC. It translates to CASSASGQGFETQYF.

V is TRBV7-9 and J is TRBJ2-3; D uncertain. Germline CDR1 SEHNR, CDR2 FQNEAQ (reference sequence). The CDR3 is 13 amino acids. The germline V and J ends were trimmed by 7 bases and 6 bases, with 14 bases remaining between them. The CDR3 DNA reads TGTGCCAGCAACCCAGCTTTAGGGGATACGCAGTATTTT. This translates into CASNPALGDTQYF.

The V gene is TRBV5-6, the J gene TRBJ2-4; D possibly uses TRBD1 or TRBD2 (6 bases each). V was shortened by 1 base and J by 0 bases, with 11 bases between the two germline ends. CDR1 is SGHDT, CDR2 YYEEEE, per germline. This CDR3 contains 16 residues. CDR3 sequence: CASSLIPGAAKNIQYF. The CDR3 bases are TGTGCCAGCAGCTTGATCCCGGGGGCAGCCAAAAACATTCAGTACTTC.

The chain joins TRBV21-1 to TRBJ1-5; the table's TRBD1 call for D was not verified on the DNA. TRBV21-1 is a documented pseudogene. There are 18 residues in the CDR3. Here the CDR3 DNA reads TGTGCCAGCAGCAATAGGGGGCGGGGAAAAGGTAGCAATCAGCCCCAGCATTTT. Translating it yields CASSNRGRGKGSNQPQHF.

This clone was seen a single time. The chain combines TRBV13 with TRBJ2-7, with D perhaps matching TRBD2 (6 bases). Between the trimmed V and J ends, which lost 4 bases and 6 bases, there was a span of 16 bases. The CDR3 spans 14 residues. From germline, CDR1 is PRHDT and CDR2 FYEKMQ (reference sequence). CDR3 region: CASSSGVGAREQYF. The CDR3 DNA is TGTGCCAGCAGCTCGGGAGTAGGGGCGCGCGAGCAGTACTTC.

The chain carries TRBV2 and TRBJ2-3, with 8 bases that match TRBD1. CDR3 length equals 14 residues. Trimming removed 5 bases from V and 7 bases from J; junction bases left unmatched: 8. In germline, CDR1 is SNHLY, CDR2 FYNNEI. This chain's CDR3 is CASSPGQEFNTQYF. DNA for the CDR3: TGTGCCAGCAGTCCGGGACAGGAGTTTAATACGCAGTATTTT.

V and J are TRBV2 and TRBJ2-2, with TRBD2 matching over 10 bases. Germline lookup yields CDR1 SNHLY and CDR2 FYNNEI. V dropped 6 bases and J dropped 0; count of bases not matched to a gene: 10. There are 18 residues in the CDR3. CDR3 residues: CASRPVLAGYPNTGELFF. Here the CDR3 DNA reads TGTGCCAGCAGGCCGGTACTAGCGGGATACCCGAACACCGGGGAGCTGTTTTTT.

The chain couples TRBV10-3 to TRBJ2-7; 7 bases match TRBD1. Germline CDR1 and CDR2: ENHRY and SYGVKD. CDR3 length: 14 amino acids. The junction had 10 bases not matched to a gene; V was cut back by 6 bases and J by 5 bases. CDR3 in amino acids: CAIRWGTEGDEQYF. DNA for the CDR3: TGTGCCATCAGGTGGGGGACAGAGGGCGACGAGCAGTACTTC.

This clone was detected once. The CDR3 sequence: CASSRREGTEAFF. The CDR3 DNA follows: TGTGCCAGCAGCCGACGGGAGGGCACTGAAGCTTTCTTT. The gene calls are TRBV6-1 and TRBJ1-1; no clear D gene. Trimming stripped 6 bases from V and 4 bases from J, with 12 bases between. The CDR3 is 13 amino acids. Germline V gives CDR1 MNHNS, CDR2 SASEGT.

The genes are TRBV10-3 and TRBJ2-5; 8 bases align to TRBD2. Germline lookup yields CDR1 ENHRY and CDR2 SYGVKD. With V trimmed by 3 bases and J by 1 base, 4 bases remained unmatched. CDR3 length: 15 amino acids. As DNA, the CDR3 is TGTGCCATCAGTGACCAGCGGGAGATCCAAGAGACCCAGTACTTC. Translated: CAISDQREIQETQYF.

The gene calls are TRBV28 and TRBJ1-2, with a weak D call TRBD1 (6 bases). Germline-derived CDR1 and CDR2 are MDHEN and SYDVKM. Trimming left V 6 bases short and J 0 bases short, with 14 bases between. CDR3 length: 15 amino acids. The CDR3 DNA sequence: TGTGCCAGCAGCTTCCAGGGGACGGCTAACTATGGCTACACCTTC. Its translation: CASSFQGTANYGYTF.

Written as DNA, the CDR3 is TGTGCCAGTAGTGTGACTAGCGCCGGGGAGCTGTTTTTT. Its protein product is CASSVTSAGELFF. This chain connects TRBV19 to TRBJ2-2; 8 bases align to TRBD2. The CDR3 runs 13 residues. CDR1 is LNHDA and CDR2 is SQIVND in the germline V gene (reference sequence). Trimming cost V 5 bases and J 6 bases; bases outside gene matches: 2.

The chain carries TRBV14 and TRBJ2-7; tentative D call: TRBD1 (6 bases). V gave up 0 bases and J gave up 2 bases, with 14 bases separating them. The CDR3 contains 16 residues. The germline V gene encodes CDR1 SGHDN and CDR2 FVKESK. The CDR3 here is CASSQETSRGTYEQYF. CDR3 nucleotide sequence: TGTGCCAGCAGCCAAGAGACGAGCAGGGGAACCTACGAGCAGTACTTC.

The rearrangement links TRBV7-9 to TRBJ1-1, with 7 positions matching TRBD1. The CDR3 contains 15 residues. The V gene's germline CDR1 is SEHNR and CDR2 FQNEAQ (reference sequence). The trim removed 4 bases at V and 1 base at J, leaving 6 bases unmatched. The CDR3 reads CASSSGGQPNTEAFF. CDR3 in DNA: TGTGCCAGCAGCTCGGGGGGACAGCCGAACACTGAAGCTTTCTTT.

J is TRBJ1-2 and V is TRBV4-3, with 7 bases fitting TRBD1. CDR1 LGHNA and CDR2 YSLEER come from the germline V gene. The V and J ends lost 0 bases and 8 bases, in that order; junction bases with no gene match: 6. This CDR3 spans 14 amino acids. Here the CDR3 reads CASSQDRQGRGYTF. CDR3 bases: TGCGCCAGCAGCCAAGATCGACAGGGTAGGGGCTACACCTTC.

V usage is TRBV28 and J usage is TRBJ2-2; 7 bases are a match to TRBD2. This CDR3 comprises 17 residues. Germline V lookup: CDR1 MDHEN, CDR2 SYDVKM. Germline trimming cut 3 bases from V and 3 bases from J; bases unmatched to any gene: 10. CDR3 coding DNA: TGTGCCAGCAGTTTGCCTAGCGGCCTAGGGGACACCGGGGAGCTGTTTTTT. It codes for CASSLPSGLGDTGELFF.

This rearrangement joins TRBV5-4 to TRBJ2-5, with D tentatively TRBD1 (6 bases). V was cut by 0 bases and J by 4 bases, with 13 bases left in between. This CDR3 region has 15 residues. Germline CDR1 reads SGHNT; CDR2 reads YYREEE (reference sequence). The CDR3 sequence: CASSLAPGELETQYF. The CDR3 DNA follows: TGTGCCAGCAGCTTGGCCCCAGGGGAGCTAGAGACCCAGTACTTC.